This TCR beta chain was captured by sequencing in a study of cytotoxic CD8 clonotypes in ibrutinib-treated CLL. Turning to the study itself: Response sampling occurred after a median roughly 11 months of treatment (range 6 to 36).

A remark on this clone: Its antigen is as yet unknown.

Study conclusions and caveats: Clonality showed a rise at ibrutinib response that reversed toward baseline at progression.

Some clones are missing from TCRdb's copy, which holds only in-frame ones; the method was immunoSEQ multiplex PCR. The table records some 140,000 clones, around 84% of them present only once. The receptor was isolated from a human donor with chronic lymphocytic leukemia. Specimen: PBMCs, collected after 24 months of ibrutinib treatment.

The CDR3 loop reads CSVEPRGRETQYF. The CDR3 DNA reads TGCAGCGTTGAACCCAGGGGGCGAGAGACCCAGTACTTC. V is TRBV29-1 and J is TRBJ2-5; 8 nucleotides match TRBD1. The V gene's germline CDR1 is SQVTM and CDR2 ANQGSEA. CDR3 length: 13 amino acids. Trimming at V came to 2 bases and at J to 4 bases, leaving 3 bases not matched to a gene.